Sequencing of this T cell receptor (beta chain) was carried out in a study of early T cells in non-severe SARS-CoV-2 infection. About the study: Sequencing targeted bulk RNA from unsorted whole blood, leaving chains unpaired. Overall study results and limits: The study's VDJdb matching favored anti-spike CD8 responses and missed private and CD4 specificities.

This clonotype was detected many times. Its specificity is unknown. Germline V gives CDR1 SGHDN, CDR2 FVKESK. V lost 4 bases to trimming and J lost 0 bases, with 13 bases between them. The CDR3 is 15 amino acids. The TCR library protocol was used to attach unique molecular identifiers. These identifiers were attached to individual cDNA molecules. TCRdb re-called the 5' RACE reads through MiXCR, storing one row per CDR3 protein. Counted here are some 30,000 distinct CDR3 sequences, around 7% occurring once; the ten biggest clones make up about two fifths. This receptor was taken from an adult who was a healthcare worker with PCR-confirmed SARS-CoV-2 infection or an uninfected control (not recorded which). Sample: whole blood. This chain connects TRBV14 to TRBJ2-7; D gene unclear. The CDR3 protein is CASSLWASHSYEQYF. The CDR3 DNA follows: TGTGCCAGCAGCCTATGGGCTTCCCACTCCTACGAGCAGTACTTC.